A selection of T cell receptor beta chains follows, all from one sample in a study of CD4 T cells in relation to SARS-CoV-2 and coronaviruses. These receptors' targets are unknown. Repertoires were generated with immunoSEQ multiplex PCR, while TCRdb's copy carries only in-frame clones and drops some. This table has around 15,000 clones, over 80% appearing once. The sample taken for sequencing was CD4+ T cells from PBMCs, cultured in vitro. These receptors all stem from a human donor in good health. CDR3s include the opening cysteine and the closing phenylalanine or tryptophan. The D gene is left open where the match is weak. Expanded clones are given a class, and other clones once, few, many or no size at all.

cdr3_length j_call d_call v_call clone_size cdr3_aa cdr3_nt
15 TRBJ2-1 TRBD1 TRBV5-4 NA CASSLGQGLHNEQFF TGTGCCAGCAGCTTGGGACAGGGGTTGCACAATGAGCAGTTCTTC
16 TRBJ2-1 TRBD2 TRBV19 NA CASSGLAGGGYNEQFF TGTGCCAGTAGCGGACTAGCGGGAGGGGGATACAATGAGCAGTTCTTC
15 TRBJ2-1 TRBD2 TRBV9 NA CASSVVVAGANEQFF TGTGCCAGCAGCGTAGTCGTAGCGGGAGCAAATGAGCAGTTCTTC
14 TRBJ2-7 NA TRBV5-1 NA CASSLAPSPYEQYF TGCGCCAGCAGCTTGGCTCCCTCTCCCTACGAGCAGTACTTC
16 TRBJ2-7 NA TRBV28 NA CASSPLPVDPTPPQYF TGTGCCAGCAGCCCACTTCCCGTGGACCCTACCCCACCGCAGTACTTC
13 TRBJ1-6 NA TRBV14 NA CASSQVQSSPLHF TGTGCCAGCAGCCAAGTTCAGTCTTCACCCCTCCACTTT
12 TRBJ1-2 TRBD1 TRBV6-6 NA CASSRTGLGYTF TGTGCCAGCAGTCGGACAGGGCTAGGCTACACCTTC
17 TRBJ1-2 TRBD1 TRBV2 NA CASSELTGGQVNYGYTF TGTGCCAGCAGTGAACTGACAGGGGGCCAGGTTAACTATGGCTACACCTTC
14 TRBJ1-1 TRBD1 TRBV15 NA CATRQGAVNTEAFF TGTGCCACCAGACAGGGGGCCGTGAACACTGAAGCTTTCTTT
17 TRBJ2-1 TRBD2 TRBV6-1 few CASSEAQYPGGEREQFF TGTGCCAGCAGTGAAGCCCAATATCCGGGGGGGGAGCGAGAGCAGTTCTTC
12 TRBJ2-7 NA TRBV12-3/TRBV12-4 once CASSPPPLEQYF TGTGCCAGCAGCCCCCCTCCGCTCGAGCAGTACTTC
15 TRBJ1-1 TRBD1 TRBV5-1 NA CASSLTTGRNTEAFF TGCGCCAGCAGCCTGACGACAGGGAGGAACACTGAAGCTTTCTTT
14 TRBJ2-7 TRBD1 TRBV19 NA CATRRDRVSYEQYF TGTGCCACACGCCGGGACAGGGTTTCCTACGAGCAGTACTTC
16 TRBJ2-1 NA TRBV12-5 NA CASGLGDTPGRHEQFF TGTGCTAGTGGTTTGGGGGACACCCCCGGTCGCCATGAGCAGTTCTTC
15 TRBJ1-2 NA TRBV14 NA CASSRAGGSLDGYTF TGTGCCAGCAGCCGGGCGGGGGGATCCCTTGATGGCTACACCTTC
14 TRBJ2-3 NA TRBV9 NA CASSSAESGDTQYF TGTGCCAGCAGCTCAGCGGAGTCCGGAGATACGCAGTATTTT
16 TRBJ2-2 TRBD1 TRBV5-1 NA CASSFKWTGGPVELFF TGCGCCAGCAGCTTTAAGTGGACAGGGGGTCCCGTGGAGCTGTTTTTT
19 TRBJ2-3 TRBD2 TRBV4-2 NA CASSQDPQRLAGGSDTQYF TGTGCCAGCAGCCAAGATCCCCAAAGACTAGCGGGAGGAAGTGATACGCAGTATTTT
16 TRBJ2-2 TRBD2 TRBV7-9 NA CASSYTGTSGTGELFF TGTGCCAGCAGCTATACCGGGACTAGCGGGACCGGGGAGCTGTTTTTT
13 TRBJ2-7 NA TRBV5-1 NA CASSIDPAYEQYF TGCGCCAGCAGCATAGACCCTGCCTACGAGCAGTACTTC
14 TRBJ1-1 NA TRBV5-1 NA CASSSSGQNTEAFF TGCGCCAGCAGCTCAAGCGGACAGAACACTGAAGCTTTCTTT
15 TRBJ1-6 NA TRBV3-1/TRBV3-2 NA CASSQDSTGNSPLHF TGTGCCAGCAGCCAAGATAGCACAGGGAATTCACCCCTCCACTTT
16 TRBJ2-7 NA TRBV14 NA CASSQGSQGSAGEQYF TGTGCCAGCAGCCAAGGTTCACAGGGGTCCGCGGGGGAGCAGTACTTC